This TCR beta chain was recovered during a study of T cells in Graves' hyperthyroidism and ophthalmopathy. This clonotype was seen a few times. Its target is unknown. In patients aged 18 to 65, hyperthyroidism was newly diagnosed, with duration under 2 months. The CDR3 regions of TCR beta were amplified from RNA transcripts. Primed by the HTBI set, a first-round RT-PCR was run on the TCR CDR3. TCRdb itself ran the multiplex PCR reads through MiXCR, one entry per CDR3 protein. The table has approximately 530,000 distinct CDR3 sequences, 16% seen once. Findings and limits, study-wide: Ophthalmopathy got predicted by the model a median approximately 6.4 months before its onset. A 13 V-J model separated ophthalmopathy from stable hyperthyroidism.

The source of this sequence is a young woman with Graves' hyperthyroidism. The sequenced sample consisted of blood.

The CDR3 protein is CASSLGGLAGVTDTQYF. CDR3 nucleotide sequence: TGCGCCAGCAGCTTGGGGGGGCTAGCGGGAGTGACAGATACGCAGTATTTT. The chain links TRBV5-1 to TRBJ2-3; 10 bases fit TRBD2. Looked up from germline, CDR1 is SGHRS and CDR2 is YFSETQ. CDR3 length: 17 residues. V was clipped by 0 bases and J by 3 bases; unmatched bases: 7.